The rows below give T cell receptor beta chains drawn from one sample of a study of T-cell reconstitution after alpha-beta-depleted transplantation in children. Via MiXCR, TCRdb re-called the PCR reads, giving one row per CDR3 protein. Here the sample spans 300,000 to 400,000 distinct CDR3 sequences, 16% being singletons. Sequencing used PBMCs, mostly from graft donor cells, obtained 360 days after TCRalphabeta/CD19-depleted stem cell transplant. The source of these receptors is a male patient under 10 years old who had a stem cell transplant for acute lymphoblastic leukemia, so the T cells may come from the graft donor. The CDR3 runs from the conserved cysteine through the conserved F or W. The order of the fields is J gene, V gene, clone size, D gene, CDR3 protein, CDR3 DNA. A D gene is named only where the DNA matches it firmly. Clone size appears in some rows only: once, few, many, or a class for an expanded clone.

>TRBJ2-2|TRBV7-9|.|.
CASSPSAGNTGELFF
TGTGCCAGCAGCCCATCGGCGGGGAACACCGGGGAGCTGTTTTTT
>TRBJ1-2|TRBV7-9|.|.
CASSLSWDIGRDYTF
TGTGCCAGCAGCCTCAGCTGGGACATAGGGCGCGACTACACCTTC
>TRBJ2-7|TRBV21-1|few|.
CASRKGEREGYEQYF
TGTGCCAGCAGGAAGGGAGAGCGGGAGGGCTACGAGCAGTACTTC
>TRBJ2-4|TRBV3-1|few|TRBD1
CASSQLDRGNIQYF
TGTGCCAGCAGCCAGTTAGACAGGGGGAACATTCAGTACTTC
>TRBJ2-2|TRBV29-1|many|.
CSVRRAYGTGELFF
TGCAGCGTGAGACGGGCTTATGGCACCGGGGAGCTGTTTTTT
>TRBJ2-1|TRBV6-2/TRBV6-3|.|.
CASRQDLYNEQFF
TGTGCCAGCAGACAAGACTTGTACAATGAGCAGTTCTTC
>TRBJ2-5|TRBV28|few|.
CASSLGGPQYF
TGTGCCAGCAGTTTAGGGGGACCTCAGTACTTC
>TRBJ2-7|TRBV6-2/TRBV6-3|few|.
CASSGRSEQYF
TGTGCCAGCAGTGGGAGGAGCGAGCAGTACTTC
>TRBJ2-7|TRBV5-1|few|.
CASSLWLGSYEQYF
TGCGCCAGCAGCCTATGGTTGGGCTCCTACGAGCAGTACTTC
>TRBJ2-6|TRBV19|.|.
CASTGYLSGANVLTF
TGTGCCAGTACGGGGTATCTCTCTGGGGCCAACGTCCTGACTTTC
>TRBJ2-1|TRBV27|few|TRBD2
CASSLGGTSPYNEQFF
TGTGCCAGCAGTTTGGGGGGGACTAGCCCGTACAATGAGCAGTTCTTC
>TRBJ2-7|TRBV2|many|TRBD2
CASRWASGRAKSNEQYF
TGTGCCAGCAGGTGGGCTAGCGGGAGGGCCAAGTCCAACGAGCAGTACTTC
>TRBJ1-1|TRBV4-1|.|.
CASSPGRNSNTEAFF
TGCGCCAGCAGCCCAGGACGGAACTCGAACACTGAAGCTTTCTTT